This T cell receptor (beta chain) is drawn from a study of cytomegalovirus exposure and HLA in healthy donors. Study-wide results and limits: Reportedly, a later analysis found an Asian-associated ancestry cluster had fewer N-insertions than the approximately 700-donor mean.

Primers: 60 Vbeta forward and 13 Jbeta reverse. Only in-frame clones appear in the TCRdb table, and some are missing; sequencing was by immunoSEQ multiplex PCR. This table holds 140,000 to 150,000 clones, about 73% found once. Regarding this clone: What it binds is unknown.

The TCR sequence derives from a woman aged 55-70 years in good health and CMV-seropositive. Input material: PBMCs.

Here the CDR3 reads CASTSGGTQETQYF. In DNA form, the CDR3 reads TGTGCCAGCACCTCAGGGGGGACTCAAGAGACCCAGTACTTC. The chain joins TRBV28 to TRBJ2-5; the D gene is possibly TRBD1 (7 bases). V dropped 7 bases and J dropped 2 bases, with 14 bases sitting between them. The V gene's germline CDR1 is MDHEN and CDR2 SYDVKM. The CDR3 loop spans 14 amino acids.